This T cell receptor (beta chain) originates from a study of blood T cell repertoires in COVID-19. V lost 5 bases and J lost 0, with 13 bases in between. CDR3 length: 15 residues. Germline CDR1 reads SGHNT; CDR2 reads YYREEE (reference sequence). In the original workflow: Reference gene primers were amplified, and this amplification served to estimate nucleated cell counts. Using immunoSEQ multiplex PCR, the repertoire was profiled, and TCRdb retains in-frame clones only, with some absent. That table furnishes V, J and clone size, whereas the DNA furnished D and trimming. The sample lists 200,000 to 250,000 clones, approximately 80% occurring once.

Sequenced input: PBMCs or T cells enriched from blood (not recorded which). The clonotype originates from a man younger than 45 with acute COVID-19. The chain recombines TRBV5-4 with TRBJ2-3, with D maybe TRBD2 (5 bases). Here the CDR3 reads CASRTRVSSTDTQYF. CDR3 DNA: TGTGCCAGCAGAACTAGGGTCTCTAGCACAGATACGCAGTATTTT. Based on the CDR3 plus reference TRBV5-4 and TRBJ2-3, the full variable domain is ETGVTQSPTHLIKTRGQQVTLRCSSQSGHNTVSWYQQALGQGPQFIFQYYREEENGRGNFPPRFSGLQFPNYSSELNVNALELDDSALYLCASRTRVSSTDTQYFGPGTRLTVL.